This T cell receptor (beta chain) was retrieved from a study of T cell responses to AZD1222 COVID-19 vaccine. For the study at large: It was second doses at about 4 or about 12 weeks that were pooled.

Profiled with immunoSEQ multiplex PCR; TCRdb holds only in-frame clones, not every one. The table includes about 97,000 clones, about 88% detected once. With respect to this clone: Its antigen is not identified.

Trimming took off 10 bases at V and 0 bases at J, with 16 bases between the two ends. CDR1 and CDR2 (germline): SNHLY, FYNNEI. The CDR3 is 14 residues long. General study results and limits: The donor cohort was predominantly white British with a female majority, and clonal diversity may have been underestimated.

This receptor was obtained from an adult in good health. The sequences come from peripheral blood, collected on day 0 of AZD1222 vaccination. The rearrangement joins TRBV2 to TRBJ2-7; D unresolved. This CDR3 is CATLGNSLSYEQYF. CDR3 sequence (DNA): TGTGCCACCCTGGGGAACTCACTCTCCTACGAGCAGTACTTC.